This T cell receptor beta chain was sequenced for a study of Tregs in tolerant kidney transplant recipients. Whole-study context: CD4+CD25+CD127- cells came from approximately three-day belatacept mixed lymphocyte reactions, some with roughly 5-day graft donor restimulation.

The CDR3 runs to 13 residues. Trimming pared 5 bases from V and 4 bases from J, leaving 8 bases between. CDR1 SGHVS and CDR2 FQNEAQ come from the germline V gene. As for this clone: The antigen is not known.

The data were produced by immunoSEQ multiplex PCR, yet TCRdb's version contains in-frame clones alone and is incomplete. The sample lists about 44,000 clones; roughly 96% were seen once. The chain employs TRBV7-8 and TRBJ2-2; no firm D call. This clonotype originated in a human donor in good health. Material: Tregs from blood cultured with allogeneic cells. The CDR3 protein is CASSRGFTGELFF. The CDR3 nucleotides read TGTGCCAGCAGCCGAGGATTCACCGGGGAGCTGTTTTTT.